This T cell receptor beta chain was found in a study of blood T cell repertoires in COVID-19. Per germline, CDR1 MDHEN and CDR2 SYDVKM. This CDR3 is 16 amino acids long. V was cut by 5 bases and J by 6 bases, with 23 bases left in between. In the authors' methods: Reference gene primer amplification gave estimated nucleated cell counts. TCRdb keeps only in-frame clones here, not all; method: immunoSEQ multiplex PCR. D and trimming were read from the DNA, whereas the V and J calls and clone size are those reported in that table. This sample has 50,000 to 60,000 clones, with roughly 85% found just once.

The clonotype comes from a human donor in a cohort sampled during active COVID-19. Sequenced: peripheral blood. The chain couples TRBV28 to TRBJ2-7, with D perhaps TRBD2 (5 bases). The CDR3 region is CASSPPRDSNRGEQYF. The CDR3 nucleotides are TGTGCCAGCAGTCCGCCGAGGGATAGCAATCGCGGCGAGCAGTACTTC.